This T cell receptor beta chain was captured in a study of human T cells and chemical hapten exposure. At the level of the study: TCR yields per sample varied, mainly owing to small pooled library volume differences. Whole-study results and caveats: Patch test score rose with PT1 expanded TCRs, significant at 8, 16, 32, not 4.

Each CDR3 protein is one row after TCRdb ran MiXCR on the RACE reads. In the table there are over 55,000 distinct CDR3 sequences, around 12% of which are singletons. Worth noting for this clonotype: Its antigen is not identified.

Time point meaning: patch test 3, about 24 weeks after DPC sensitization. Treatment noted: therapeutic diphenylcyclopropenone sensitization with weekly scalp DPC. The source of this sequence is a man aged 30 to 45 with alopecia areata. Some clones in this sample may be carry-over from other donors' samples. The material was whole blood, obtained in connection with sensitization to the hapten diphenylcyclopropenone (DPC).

CDR3 coding DNA: TGTGCCACCAGTGATCCGAGAGGCACAGATACGCAGTATTTT. Translating gives CATSDPRGTDTQYF. This chain connects TRBV24-1 to TRBJ2-3; D uncertain. V was clipped by 3 bases and J by 1 base, with 7 bases between them. The CDR3 consists of 14 residues. Per germline, CDR1 KGHDR and CDR2 SFDVKD.